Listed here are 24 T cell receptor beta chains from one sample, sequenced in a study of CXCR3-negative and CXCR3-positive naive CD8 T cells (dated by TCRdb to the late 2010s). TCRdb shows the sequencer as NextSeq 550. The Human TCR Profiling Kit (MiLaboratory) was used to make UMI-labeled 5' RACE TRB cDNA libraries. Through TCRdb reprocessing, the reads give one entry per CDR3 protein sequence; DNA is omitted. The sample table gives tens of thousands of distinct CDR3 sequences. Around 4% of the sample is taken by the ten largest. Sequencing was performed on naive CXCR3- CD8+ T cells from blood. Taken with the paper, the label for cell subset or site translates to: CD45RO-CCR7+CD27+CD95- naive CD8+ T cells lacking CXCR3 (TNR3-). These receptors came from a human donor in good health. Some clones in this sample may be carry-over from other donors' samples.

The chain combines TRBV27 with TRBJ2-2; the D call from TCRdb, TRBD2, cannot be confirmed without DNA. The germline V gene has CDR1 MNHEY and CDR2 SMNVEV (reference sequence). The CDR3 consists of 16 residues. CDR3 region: CASRPTSGVNTGELFF.

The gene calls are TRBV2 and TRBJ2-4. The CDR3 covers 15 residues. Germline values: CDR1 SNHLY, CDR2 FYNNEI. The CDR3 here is CASSASLTPKNIQYF.

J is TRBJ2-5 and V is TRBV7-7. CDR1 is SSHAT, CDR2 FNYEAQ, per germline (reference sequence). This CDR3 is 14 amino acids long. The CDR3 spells CASSLDWGQETQYF.

The CDR3: CASSFGGGLQETQYF. The chain links TRBV11-3 to TRBJ2-5; no DNA is available, so the TRBD2 call from TCRdb remains unchecked. This CDR3 has 15 amino acids. Germline V gene lookup returns CDR1 SGHNT and CDR2 YENEEA.

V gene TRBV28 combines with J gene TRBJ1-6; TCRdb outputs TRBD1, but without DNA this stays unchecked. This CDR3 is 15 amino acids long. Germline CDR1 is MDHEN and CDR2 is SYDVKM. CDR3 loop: CASSFRTGGNSPLHF.

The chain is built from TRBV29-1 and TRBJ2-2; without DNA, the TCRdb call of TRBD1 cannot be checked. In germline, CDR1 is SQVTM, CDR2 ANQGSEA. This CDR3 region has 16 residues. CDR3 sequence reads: CSVEDYGTEDTGELFF.

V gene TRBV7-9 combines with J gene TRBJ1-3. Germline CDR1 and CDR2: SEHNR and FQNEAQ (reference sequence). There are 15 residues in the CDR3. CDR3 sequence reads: CASSSKASSGNTIYF.

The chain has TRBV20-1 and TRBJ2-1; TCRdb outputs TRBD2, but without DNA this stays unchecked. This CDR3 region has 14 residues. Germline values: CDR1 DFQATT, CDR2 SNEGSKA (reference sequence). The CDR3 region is CSARREEGWNEQFF.

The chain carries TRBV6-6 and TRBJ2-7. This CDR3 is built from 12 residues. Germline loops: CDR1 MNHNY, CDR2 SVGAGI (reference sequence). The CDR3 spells CASSDGAYEQYF.

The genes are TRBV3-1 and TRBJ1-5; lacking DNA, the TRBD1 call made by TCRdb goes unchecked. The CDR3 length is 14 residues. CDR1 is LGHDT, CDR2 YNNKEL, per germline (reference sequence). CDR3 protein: CASSPRGEVQPQHF.

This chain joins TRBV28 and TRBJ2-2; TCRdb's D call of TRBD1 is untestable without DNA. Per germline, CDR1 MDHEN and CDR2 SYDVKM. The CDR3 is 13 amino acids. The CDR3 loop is CAGEDRDTGELFF.

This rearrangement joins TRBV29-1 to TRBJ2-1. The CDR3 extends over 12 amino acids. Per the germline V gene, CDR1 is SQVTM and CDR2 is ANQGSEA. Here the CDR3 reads CSVEMAAAEQFF.

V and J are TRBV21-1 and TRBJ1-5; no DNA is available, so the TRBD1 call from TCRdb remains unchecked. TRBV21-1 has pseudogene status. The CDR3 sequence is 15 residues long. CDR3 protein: CASSLGQHSNQPQHF.

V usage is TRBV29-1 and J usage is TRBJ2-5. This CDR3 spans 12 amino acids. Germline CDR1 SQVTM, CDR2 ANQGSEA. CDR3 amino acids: CSVVLYQETQYF.

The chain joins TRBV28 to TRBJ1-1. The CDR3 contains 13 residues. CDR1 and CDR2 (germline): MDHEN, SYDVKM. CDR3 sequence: CASSSSLNTEAFF.

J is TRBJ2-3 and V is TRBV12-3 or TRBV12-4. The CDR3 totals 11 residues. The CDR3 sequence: CAVAGTDTQYF.

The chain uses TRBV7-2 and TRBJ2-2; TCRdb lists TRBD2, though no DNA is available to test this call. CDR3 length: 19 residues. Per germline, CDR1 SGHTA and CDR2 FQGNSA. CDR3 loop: CASSSQYFLAGGHGGELFF.

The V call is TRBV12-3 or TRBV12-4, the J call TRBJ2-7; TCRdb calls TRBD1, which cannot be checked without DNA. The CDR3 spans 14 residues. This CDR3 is CASSYTGTGVEQYF.

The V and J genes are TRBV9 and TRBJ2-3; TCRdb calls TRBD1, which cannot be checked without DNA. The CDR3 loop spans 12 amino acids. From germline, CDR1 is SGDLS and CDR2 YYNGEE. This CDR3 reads CASSESGGTQYF.

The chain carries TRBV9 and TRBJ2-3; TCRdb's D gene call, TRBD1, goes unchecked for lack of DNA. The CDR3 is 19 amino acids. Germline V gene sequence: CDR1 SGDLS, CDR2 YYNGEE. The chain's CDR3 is CASSVSHSPGQFRADTQYF.

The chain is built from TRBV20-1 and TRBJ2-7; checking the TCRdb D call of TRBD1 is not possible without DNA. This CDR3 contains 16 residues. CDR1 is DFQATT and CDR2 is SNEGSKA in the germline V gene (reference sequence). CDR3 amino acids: CSARDKAARGLREQYF.

The CDR3 reads CASSLADSQGQGVDQPQHF. The chain has TRBV7-9 and TRBJ1-5; the D call of TRBD1 rests on TCRdb alone, since no DNA is present to check it. The CDR3 loop spans 19 amino acids. CDR1 SEHNR and CDR2 FQNEAQ come from the germline V gene (reference sequence).

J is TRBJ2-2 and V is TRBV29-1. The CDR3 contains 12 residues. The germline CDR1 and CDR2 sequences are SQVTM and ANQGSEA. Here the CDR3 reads CSVPVRTGELFF.

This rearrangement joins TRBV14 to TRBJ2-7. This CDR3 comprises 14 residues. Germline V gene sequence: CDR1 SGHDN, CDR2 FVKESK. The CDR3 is CASSHVTVGEQQYF.